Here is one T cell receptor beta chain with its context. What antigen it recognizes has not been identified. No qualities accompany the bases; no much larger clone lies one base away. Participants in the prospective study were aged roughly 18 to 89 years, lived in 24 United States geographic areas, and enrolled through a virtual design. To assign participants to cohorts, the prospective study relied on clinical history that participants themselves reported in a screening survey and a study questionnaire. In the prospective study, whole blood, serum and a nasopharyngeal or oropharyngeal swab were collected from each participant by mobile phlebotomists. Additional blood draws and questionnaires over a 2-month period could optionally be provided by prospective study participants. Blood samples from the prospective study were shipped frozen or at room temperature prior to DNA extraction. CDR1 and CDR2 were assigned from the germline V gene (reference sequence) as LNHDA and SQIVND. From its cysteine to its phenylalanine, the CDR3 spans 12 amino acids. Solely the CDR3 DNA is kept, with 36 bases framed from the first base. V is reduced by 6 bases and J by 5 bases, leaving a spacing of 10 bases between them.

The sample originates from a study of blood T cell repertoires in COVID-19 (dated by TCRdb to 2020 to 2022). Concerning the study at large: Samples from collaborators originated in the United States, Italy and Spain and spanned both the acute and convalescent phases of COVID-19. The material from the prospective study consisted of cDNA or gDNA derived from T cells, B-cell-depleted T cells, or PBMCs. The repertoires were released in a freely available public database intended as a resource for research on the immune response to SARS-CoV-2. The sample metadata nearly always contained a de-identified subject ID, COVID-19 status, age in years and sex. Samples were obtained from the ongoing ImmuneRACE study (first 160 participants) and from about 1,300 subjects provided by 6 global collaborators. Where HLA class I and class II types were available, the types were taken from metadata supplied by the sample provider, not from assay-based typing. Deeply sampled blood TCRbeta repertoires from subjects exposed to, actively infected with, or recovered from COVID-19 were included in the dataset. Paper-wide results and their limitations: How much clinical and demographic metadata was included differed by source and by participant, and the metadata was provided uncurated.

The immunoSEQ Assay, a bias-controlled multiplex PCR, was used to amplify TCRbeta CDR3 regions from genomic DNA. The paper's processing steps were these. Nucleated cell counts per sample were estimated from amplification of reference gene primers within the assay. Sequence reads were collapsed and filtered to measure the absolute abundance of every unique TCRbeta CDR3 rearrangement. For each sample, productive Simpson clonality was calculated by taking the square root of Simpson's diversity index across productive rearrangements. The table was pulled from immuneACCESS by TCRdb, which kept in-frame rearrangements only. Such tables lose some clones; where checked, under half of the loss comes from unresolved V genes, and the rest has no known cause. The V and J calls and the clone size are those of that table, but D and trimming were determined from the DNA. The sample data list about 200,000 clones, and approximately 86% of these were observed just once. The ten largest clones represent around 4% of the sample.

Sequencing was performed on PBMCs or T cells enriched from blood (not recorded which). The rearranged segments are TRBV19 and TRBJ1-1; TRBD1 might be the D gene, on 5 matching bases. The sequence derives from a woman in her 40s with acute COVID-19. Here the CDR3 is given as CASRGGWTEAFF. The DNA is TGTGCCAGTAGGGGGGGATGGACTGAAGCTTTCTTT.